These T cell receptor beta chains were read from a single sample in a study of blood T cell repertoires in COVID-19. Sequenced by immunoSEQ multiplex PCR; TCRdb stores in-frame clones only, minus some. The sample yields tens of thousands of clones, 70% to 90% seen once. Sequencing input: peripheral blood. The receptors stem from a woman of 80 years or more with active or convalescent COVID-19. CDR3s include the opening cysteine and the closing phenylalanine or tryptophan. Each record gives: clone size, D gene, J gene, V gene, CDR3 DNA, CDR3 protein. D genes are given only for firm matches. Clone sizes are given selectively: once, few, many, or a class where the clone is expanded.

clone_size: -; d_call: TRBD2; j_call: TRBJ2-2; v_call: TRBV7-3; cdr3_nt: TGTGCCAGCAGCCCCCCCACCCGAATAGCGGGGGGAGATGACGGGGAGCTGTTTTTT; cdr3_aa: CASSPPTRIAGGDDGELFF
clone_size: -; d_call: TRBD1; j_call: TRBJ2-5; v_call: TRBV19; cdr3_nt: TGTGCCAGTAGCCCGGACAGGGAGACCCAGTACTTC; cdr3_aa: CASSPDRETQYF
clone_size: -; d_call: -; j_call: TRBJ2-4; v_call: TRBV5-1; cdr3_nt: TGCGCCAGCAGCCCCGGGACTGGGATAGCCCAGAACATTCAGTACTTC; cdr3_aa: CASSPGTGIAQNIQYF
clone_size: -; d_call: -; j_call: TRBJ2-7; v_call: TRBV10-1; cdr3_nt: TGCGCCAGCAGTGACGGCAGGGTATACGAGCAGTACTTC; cdr3_aa: CASSDGRVYEQYF
clone_size: -; d_call: -; j_call: TRBJ1-3; v_call: TRBV19; cdr3_nt: TGTGCCAGTAGCCGAGGGAACACCATATATTTT; cdr3_aa: CASSRGNTIYF
clone_size: -; d_call: -; j_call: TRBJ2-1; v_call: TRBV6-6; cdr3_nt: TGTGCCAGCAGTTACCGGGAAAAGCAGTTCTTC; cdr3_aa: CASSYREKQFF
clone_size: -; d_call: -; j_call: TRBJ1-6; v_call: TRBV7-2; cdr3_nt: TGTGCCAGCAGCCCCCCGCCTCGGGGGTTCTCACCCCTCCACTTT; cdr3_aa: CASSPPPRGFSPLHF
clone_size: -; d_call: TRBD2; j_call: TRBJ2-5; v_call: TRBV24-1; cdr3_nt: TGTGCCACCAGCGGGGGCAGGGTCGAGCGGGAGATCCAAGAGACCCAGTACTTC; cdr3_aa: CATSGGRVEREIQETQYF
clone_size: -; d_call: TRBD1; j_call: TRBJ1-2; v_call: TRBV27; cdr3_nt: TGTGCCAGCAGGAGGTTTTTGACAGGGAACTATGGCTACACCTTC; cdr3_aa: CASRRFLTGNYGYTF
clone_size: once; d_call: TRBD1; j_call: TRBJ2-1; v_call: TRBV4-2; cdr3_nt: TGTGCCAGCCGAGGACGGGGACAGGGGGCGCCCAATGAGCAGTTCTTC; cdr3_aa: CASRGRGQGAPNEQFF
clone_size: -; d_call: -; j_call: TRBJ2-7; v_call: TRBV18; cdr3_nt: TGTGCCAGCTCACGGGACAGGAGCGGGGACGAGCAGTACTTC; cdr3_aa: CASSRDRSGDEQYF
clone_size: once; d_call: -; j_call: TRBJ1-2; v_call: TRBV28; cdr3_nt: TGTGCCAGCAGTGACAGTAACTATGGCTACACCTTC; cdr3_aa: CASSDSNYGYTF
clone_size: -; d_call: TRBD1; j_call: TRBJ1-1; v_call: TRBV5-1; cdr3_nt: TGCGCCAGCAGCCTCAACAGGGGAACTGAAGCTTTCTTT; cdr3_aa: CASSLNRGTEAFF
clone_size: -; d_call: -; j_call: TRBJ1-2; v_call: TRBV4-2; cdr3_nt: TGTGCCAGCAGCCAAGATCTGAGCGGGACCTATGGCTACACCTTC; cdr3_aa: CASSQDLSGTYGYTF
clone_size: -; d_call: -; j_call: TRBJ2-7; v_call: TRBV11-2; cdr3_nt: TGTGCCAGCAGCTTAGTTGAGGCCTTAGGGGATGGGGTGGAGCAGTACTTC; cdr3_aa: CASSLVEALGDGVEQYF
clone_size: -; d_call: TRBD1; j_call: TRBJ2-1; v_call: TRBV19; cdr3_nt: TGTGCCAGTAGTGCCGACAGGGGGGATAATGAGCAGTTCTTC; cdr3_aa: CASSADRGDNEQFF
clone_size: -; d_call: -; j_call: TRBJ2-7; v_call: TRBV4-3; cdr3_nt: TGCGCCAGCAGCCAAGTACTGAGGGCCTACGAGCAGTACTTC; cdr3_aa: CASSQVLRAYEQYF
clone_size: few; d_call: TRBD1; j_call: TRBJ1-2; v_call: TRBV28; cdr3_nt: TGTGCCAGCACAGACAGGGGGAAGTTCTATGGCTACACCTTC; cdr3_aa: CASTDRGKFYGYTF
clone_size: -; d_call: -; j_call: TRBJ2-1; v_call: TRBV30; cdr3_nt: TGTGCCTGGAGTGACATCAATGAGCAGTTCTTC; cdr3_aa: CAWSDINEQFF
clone_size: -; d_call: TRBD2; j_call: TRBJ2-5; v_call: TRBV6-2/TRBV6-3; cdr3_nt: TGTGCCAGCAGCCGCCTTCCCAGCGGGGGGCCGGAGACCCAGTACTTC; cdr3_aa: CASSRLPSGGPETQYF
clone_size: -; d_call: -; j_call: TRBJ1-5; v_call: TRBV2; cdr3_nt: TGTGCCAGCACCCCTACAGGGAATACTCAGCCCCAGCATTTT; cdr3_aa: CASTPTGNTQPQHF
clone_size: -; d_call: -; j_call: TRBJ1-2; v_call: TRBV5-4; cdr3_nt: TGTGCCAGCGAGACTCGGGGAGACTATGGCTACACCTTC; cdr3_aa: CASETRGDYGYTF
clone_size: -; d_call: -; j_call: TRBJ2-5; v_call: TRBV5-4; cdr3_nt: TGTGCCAGCAGCACTCCCTCGGGTGAGACCCAGTACTTC; cdr3_aa: CASSTPSGETQYF
clone_size: -; d_call: -; j_call: TRBJ1-3; v_call: TRBV7-9; cdr3_nt: TGTGCCAGCAGCTTGTCCGTTTCTGGAAACACCATATATTTT; cdr3_aa: CASSLSVSGNTIYF
clone_size: once; d_call: TRBD2; j_call: TRBJ2-5; v_call: TRBV7-2; cdr3_nt: TGTGCCAGCAGCTTAGCGCGGGGGAACTGGGAGACCCAGTACTTC; cdr3_aa: CASSLARGNWETQYF
clone_size: few; d_call: TRBD1; j_call: TRBJ2-7; v_call: TRBV10-3; cdr3_nt: TGTGCCATCAGTCCCGGACAGGAGATCTACGAGCAGTACTTC; cdr3_aa: CAISPGQEIYEQYF
clone_size: once; d_call: -; j_call: TRBJ2-3; v_call: TRBV7-9; cdr3_nt: TGTGCCAGCAGCTTAGATGGGGGCCGTTTTACGCAGTATTTT; cdr3_aa: CASSLDGGRFTQYF
clone_size: once; d_call: -; j_call: TRBJ1-2; v_call: TRBV29-1; cdr3_nt: TGCAGCGTTGAAAAGCACAGATTTAACTATGGCTACACCTTC; cdr3_aa: CSVEKHRFNYGYTF
clone_size: -; d_call: TRBD2; j_call: TRBJ2-1; v_call: TRBV9; cdr3_nt: TGTGCCAGCAGCGTAGGTGGGACTAGCGGGAGAAATGAGCAGTTCTTC; cdr3_aa: CASSVGGTSGRNEQFF
clone_size: once; d_call: -; j_call: TRBJ1-2; v_call: TRBV27; cdr3_nt: TGTGCCAGCAGTACGTCCCGCCAGGGGTTCTATGGCTACACCTTC; cdr3_aa: CASSTSRQGFYGYTF
clone_size: -; d_call: -; j_call: TRBJ2-7; v_call: TRBV3-1/TRBV3-2; cdr3_nt: TGTGCCAGCACGGGGGAGCCAGGCGGGCAGTACTTC; cdr3_aa: CASTGEPGGQYF
clone_size: -; d_call: TRBD2; j_call: TRBJ2-1; v_call: TRBV19; cdr3_nt: TGTGCCAGTAGTATAGACGGACTAGCGTGGAATGAGCAGTTCTTC; cdr3_aa: CASSIDGLAWNEQFF
clone_size: once; d_call: TRBD2; j_call: TRBJ2-7; v_call: TRBV7-2; cdr3_nt: TGTGCCAGCAGCTTGACTAGCGGGGGATCCTACGAGCAGTACTTC; cdr3_aa: CASSLTSGGSYEQYF
clone_size: -; d_call: TRBD2; j_call: TRBJ2-7; v_call: TRBV30; cdr3_nt: TGTGCTTCCCTCAGAACTAGCGGGAGCTACGAGCAGTACTTC; cdr3_aa: CASLRTSGSYEQYF
clone_size: -; d_call: TRBD1; j_call: TRBJ2-3; v_call: TRBV10-2; cdr3_nt: TGCGCCACCCATTCCGGGGACAGGCCGCCGGCAGATACGCAGTATTTT; cdr3_aa: CATHSGDRPPADTQYF
clone_size: few; d_call: TRBD1; j_call: TRBJ2-2; v_call: TRBV2; cdr3_nt: TGTGCCAGCAAGGCCGGGACAGGGAACACCGGGGAGCTGTTTTTT; cdr3_aa: CASKAGTGNTGELFF
clone_size: -; d_call: TRBD1; j_call: TRBJ2-6; v_call: TRBV6-2/TRBV6-3; cdr3_nt: TGTGCCAGCAGCCCCGGGACAGGGTGGTCTGGGGCCAACGTCCTGACTTTC; cdr3_aa: CASSPGTGWSGANVLTF
clone_size: once; d_call: -; j_call: TRBJ1-4; v_call: TRBV30; cdr3_nt: TGTGCCTGGGGACATAATGAAAAACTGTTTTTT; cdr3_aa: CAWGHNEKLFF
clone_size: few; d_call: -; j_call: TRBJ2-2; v_call: TRBV9; cdr3_nt: TGTGCCAGCAGCGTAGTAAACGGTGGTGCCGGGGAGCTGTTTTTT; cdr3_aa: CASSVVNGGAGELFF
clone_size: -; d_call: TRBD2; j_call: TRBJ2-2; v_call: TRBV28; cdr3_nt: TGTGCCAGCAGGGGACTAGCCCCCGGGGAGCTGTTTTTT; cdr3_aa: CASRGLAPGELFF
clone_size: -; d_call: -; j_call: TRBJ2-1; v_call: TRBV7-8; cdr3_nt: TGTGCCAGCAGCTTAGCGAGCCGGCTAGTTTCCTACAATGAGCAGTTCTTC; cdr3_aa: CASSLASRLVSYNEQFF
clone_size: -; d_call: -; j_call: TRBJ1-2; v_call: TRBV30; cdr3_nt: TGTGCCTGGAGTTCTTCTTCGGGACACAGCTATGGCTACACCTTC; cdr3_aa: CAWSSSSGHSYGYTF
clone_size: -; d_call: TRBD2; j_call: TRBJ2-5; v_call: TRBV7-8; cdr3_nt: TGTGCCAGCAGCTTAGGGAGCGGGGGGGCCCGGGAGACCCAGTACTTC; cdr3_aa: CASSLGSGGARETQYF
clone_size: -; d_call: -; j_call: TRBJ2-1; v_call: TRBV27; cdr3_nt: TGTGCCAGCAGTCCAATCGGGACATCCGGCGGTGAGCAGTTCTTC; cdr3_aa: CASSPIGTSGGEQFF
clone_size: -; d_call: -; j_call: TRBJ1-5; v_call: TRBV28; cdr3_nt: TGTGCCAGCCCACACTTACTCGGACCGGGAGGCAATCAGCCCCAGCATTTT; cdr3_aa: CASPHLLGPGGNQPQHF
clone_size: -; d_call: -; j_call: TRBJ2-2; v_call: TRBV28; cdr3_nt: TGTGCCAGCAGTTTTCAGGGGCGCACCGGGGAGCTGTTTTTT; cdr3_aa: CASSFQGRTGELFF
clone_size: -; d_call: TRBD1; j_call: TRBJ1-6; v_call: TRBV7-2; cdr3_nt: TGTGCCAGCAGCCAAAACCGGGACAGCAATTCACCCCTCCACTTT; cdr3_aa: CASSQNRDSNSPLHF
clone_size: once; d_call: TRBD2; j_call: TRBJ2-7; v_call: TRBV9; cdr3_nt: TGTGCCAGCAGCGTAGTGGCTAGCGGGATCGAGCAGTACTTC; cdr3_aa: CASSVVASGIEQYF
clone_size: -; d_call: TRBD1; j_call: TRBJ1-2; v_call: TRBV28; cdr3_nt: TGTGCCAGCCGCCGACAGGGGGCTATTTTCTATGGCTACACCTTC; cdr3_aa: CASRRQGAIFYGYTF
clone_size: few; d_call: -; j_call: TRBJ2-3; v_call: TRBV27; cdr3_nt: TGTGCCAGCAGTTTAGGTGGCCGGGGCACAGATACGCAGTATTTT; cdr3_aa: CASSLGGRGTDTQYF
clone_size: -; d_call: -; j_call: TRBJ2-1; v_call: TRBV2; cdr3_nt: TGTGCCAGCAGGCAACAGGACGCCGACAATGAGCAGTTCTTC; cdr3_aa: CASRQQDADNEQFF
clone_size: -; d_call: -; j_call: TRBJ2-3; v_call: TRBV7-2; cdr3_nt: TGTGCCAGCAGCTCTGGGACATACACAGATACGCAGTATTTT; cdr3_aa: CASSSGTYTDTQYF
clone_size: -; d_call: -; j_call: TRBJ1-6; v_call: TRBV6-6; cdr3_nt: TGTGCCAGCACGATAGGAGTCACCCTAAATTCACCCCTCCACTTT; cdr3_aa: CASTIGVTLNSPLHF
clone_size: -; d_call: TRBD1; j_call: TRBJ1-1; v_call: TRBV5-6; cdr3_nt: TGTGCCAGCAGCTTGGGCGACAGGGGTCGGTCTGAAGCTTTCTTT; cdr3_aa: CASSLGDRGRSEAFF